The clone carrying this T cell receptor (beta chain) was detected many times. Using RNA transcripts as the source, TCR beta CDR3 regions were amplified. A set of HTBI primers served as the primers for a first-round RT-PCR of the TCR CDR3. TCRdb passed the multiplex PCR reads through MiXCR, listing each CDR3 protein once. The sample includes approximately 600,000 distinct CDR3 sequences, roughly 14% seen only once; the top ten take about 3.9%. The sample belongs to a study of T cells in Graves' hyperthyroidism and ophthalmopathy. The CDR3 is 13 residues long. Trimming cost V 0 bases and J 10 bases, with 12 bases left between them. Germline V gene lookup returns CDR1 MNHEY and CDR2 SVGEGT.

The specimen sequenced was blood. This chain uses TRBV6-2 or TRBV6-3 with TRBJ1-1; D possibly corresponds to TRBD1 (5 bases). This clonotype was sampled from a middle-aged woman with Graves' ophthalmopathy. In nucleotides, the CDR3 is TGTGCCAGCAGTTACTCGGGGGGAGTAGGAGCTTTCTTT. Translating gives CASSYSGGVGAFF.